This entry lists 27 T cell receptor beta chains sequenced from one sample in a study of blood T cells in healthy people across ages. The second PCR ran about 6 to 12 cycles with a sample-barcoded 5' primer and J-beta primers. TCRdb redid the calling of the 5' RACE reads with MiXCR, one entry per CDR3 protein. Of over a million distinct CDR3 sequences listed, 40% to 45% are singletons. The specimen was blood. All receptors come from a woman aged 60-75 years in good health.

V gene TRBV6-5 combines with J gene TRBJ2-3; 10 positions match TRBD2. Germline V gives CDR1 MNHEY, CDR2 SVGAGI. After removal of 5 bases from V and 5 bases from J, the junction contained 7 bases not matched to a gene. The CDR3 contains 15 residues. The CDR3 DNA reads TGTGCCAGCAGTGACAGGACTAGCGGAAAAGATACGCAGTATTTT. Its translation: CASSDRTSGKDTQYF.

The sample holds many counts of this clonotype. The chain uses TRBV6-5 and TRBJ2-7; D not resolved. Looked up from germline, CDR1 is MNHEY and CDR2 is SVGAGI. CDR3 length: 14 residues. Trimming shortened V by 0 bases and J by 0 bases, and 6 bases separated the two germline ends. DNA of the CDR3: TGTGCCAGCAGTTACTCGGGCAGCTCCTACGAGCAGTACTTC. This codes for CASSYSGSSYEQYF.

The CDR3 DNA sequence: TGTGCCAGCAGTTACGGACCGACCTGTGGCTACACCTTC. Encoded protein: CASSYGPTCGYTF. This chain uses TRBV6-6 with TRBJ1-2, with D unclear. Germline CDR1 MNHNY, CDR2 SVGAGI (reference sequence). This CDR3 comprises 13 residues. The germline V and J ends were trimmed by 2 bases and 7 bases, with 11 bases remaining between them.

A few counts support this clonotype. The rearrangement links TRBV9 to TRBJ2-7; D may match TRBD1 or TRBD2 (6 bases each). Germline values: CDR1 SGDLS, CDR2 YYNGEE. The CDR3 runs to 16 residues. V lost 0 bases to trimming and J lost 3 bases, with 16 bases between them. The CDR3, as DNA: TGTGCCAGCAGCGTAGCAGGGGCTGGCGGGGACTACGAGCAGTACTTC. Its protein product is CASSVAGAGGDYEQYF. The whole variable domain, remainder taken from reference TRBV9 and TRBJ2-7, is DSGVTQTPKHLITATGQRVTLRCSPRSGDLSVYWYQQSLDQGLQFLIQYYNGEERAKGNILERFSAQQFPDLHSELNLSSLELGDSALYFCASSVAGAGGDYEQYFGPGTRLTVT.

This clonotype was detected only once. The gene calls are TRBV2 and TRBJ2-7; possibly TRBD2 for D (6 bases). Looked up from germline, CDR1 is SNHLY and CDR2 is FYNNEI. CDR3 length: 12 amino acids. Trimming cost V 5 bases and J 5 bases, with 10 bases left between them. This CDR3 is CASSRENHEQYF. The CDR3 DNA follows: TGTGCCAGCAGTCGGGAGAACCACGAGCAGTACTTC.

This chain links TRBV29-1 with TRBJ2-7; D not certain. Trimming removed 8 bases from V and 1 base from J, with 9 bases in between. Germline-derived CDR1 and CDR2 are SQVTM and ANQGSEA. The CDR3 totals 11 residues. CDR3 protein: CSTKISYEQYF. The CDR3 nucleotides read TGCAGCACCAAGATTTCCTACGAGCAGTACTTC.

V gene TRBV28 combines with J gene TRBJ1-1; no clear D. Germline assignment: CDR1 MDHEN and CDR2 SYDVKM. The CDR3 loop spans 12 amino acids. Trimming took 2 bases from V and 5 from J, leaving 6 bases between them. This chain's CDR3 is CASSLAETEAFF. The CDR3 nucleotides are TGTGCCAGCAGTTTAGCGGAGACTGAAGCTTTCTTT.

This clonotype was seen a few times. The V gene is TRBV29-1, the J gene TRBJ2-2; TRBD2 is a possible D gene (5 bases). CDR1 and CDR2 from the germline V gene are SQVTM and ANQGSEA. The CDR3 loop spans 12 amino acids. The V end was cut by 7 bases, the J end by 3 bases, with 9 bases between. CDR3 protein: CSASDYTGELFF. For the CDR3, the DNA is TGCAGCGCCTCGGACTACACCGGGGAGCTGTTTTTT.

The genes are TRBV20-1 and TRBJ2-3, with no clear D. The CDR3 runs 16 residues. V gave up 0 bases and J gave up 4 bases, with 17 bases separating them. Germline V CDR1 and CDR2: DFQATT, SNEGSKA (reference sequence). The CDR3 region is CSARDTLTRAPDTQYF. CDR3 nucleotides: TGCAGTGCTAGAGATACCCTAACCAGAGCCCCAGATACGCAGTATTTT.

The chain combines TRBV11-3 with TRBJ2-4; 11 nucleotides align to TRBD1. The end of the DNA aligns better with TRBJ2-7, so the J call may be wrong. The length of the CDR3 is 14 residues. The germline V gene encodes CDR1 SGHNT and CDR2 YENEEA. The CDR3 sequence: CASSGQGARGEQYF. The CDR3 DNA follows: TGTGCCAGCAGCGGACAGGGGGCGCGTGGCGAGCAGTACTTC.

This clonotype occurred a few times. J is TRBJ1-4 and V is TRBV7-8; D not resolved. Germline CDR1 reads SGHVS; CDR2 reads FQNEAQ. The V gene lost 5 bases and the J gene lost 5 bases, with 12 bases spanning the gap. This CDR3 has 14 amino acids. CDR3 loop: CASSARGSNEKLFF. The CDR3 bases are TGTGCCAGCAGCGCTCGAGGGAGCAATGAAAAACTGTTTTTT.

The gene calls are TRBV7-3 and TRBJ2-1; 9 nucleotides line up with TRBD2. In germline, CDR1 is SGHTA, CDR2 FQGTGA. J was trimmed by 8 bases and V by 5 bases; bases with no gene match: 19. This CDR3 spans 18 amino acids. The CDR3 coding sequence is TGTGCCAGCAGCCATAGGGGGGGAGGTAGCGGGAGTAGGGATGAGCAGTTCTTC. Protein product: CASSHRGGGSGSRDEQFF.

This chain joins TRBV12-5 and TRBJ1-2; 7 bases line up with TRBD1. The J segment lost 5 bases and the V segment lost 5 bases, leaving 5 bases of the junction unmatched. This CDR3 is 13 amino acids long. Germline CDR1 is LGHNT and CDR2 is FRNRAP. Here the CDR3 reads CASGHLRGYGYTF. The CDR3 coding sequence is TGTGCTAGTGGTCACCTCAGGGGGTATGGCTACACCTTC.

The chain uses TRBV6-6 and TRBJ2-7; 10 nucleotides align to TRBD2. V shed 7 bases and J 0 bases; nucleotides not matched to a gene: 6. Germline V gene data show CDR1 as MNHNY and CDR2 as SVGAGI (reference sequence). The CDR3 is made up of 15 amino acids. CDR3 in amino acids: CASTQGLAVSYEQYF. Written as DNA, the CDR3 is TGTGCCAGCACCCAAGGACTAGCGGTCTCCTACGAGCAGTACTTC.

The chain employs TRBV7-6 and TRBJ2-7; possibly TRBD1 for D (5 bases). CDR3 length: 15 amino acids. Germline values: CDR1 SGHVS, CDR2 FNYEAQ. V was clipped by 0 bases and J by 0 bases, with 9 bases between them. For the CDR3, the DNA is TGTGCCAGCAGCTTAGCTCCAGGGCGCTCCTACGAGCAGTACTTC. Protein sequence: CASSLAPGRSYEQYF.

This clonotype has only a few counts. CDR3 loop: CAWSAGTSPNNEQFF. The CDR3 DNA follows: TGTGCCTGGAGCGCCGGGACTAGCCCTAACAATGAGCAGTTCTTC. The chain recombines TRBV30 with TRBJ2-1, with 9 bases aligning to TRBD2. CDR3 size: 15 residues. Germline V gene data show CDR1 as GTSNPN and CDR2 as SVGIG (reference sequence). V dropped 3 bases and J dropped 5; count of bases not matched to a gene: 8.

The rearrangement links TRBV4-1 to TRBJ2-3; TRBD2 agrees at 8 bases. Trimming removed 4 bases from V and 5 bases from J; junction bases left unmatched: 14. The CDR3 has 17 amino acids. Germline lookup yields CDR1 MGHRA and CDR2 YSYEKL. CDR3 nucleotide sequence: TGCGCCAGCAGCCCGAAGAACGGGAGGGCCAATGTAGATACGCAGTATTTT. The encoded protein is CASSPKNGRANVDTQYF.

The genes are TRBV7-8 and TRBJ2-6; 12 positions match TRBD2. Trimming took 5 bases from V and 0 from J; bases not matched to a gene: 5. The CDR3 length is 18 residues. The germline gives CDR1 SGHVS, CDR2 FQNEAQ. The CDR3 DNA sequence: TGTGCCAGCAGCCAATGGACTAGCGGGGTCTCTGGGGCCAACGTCCTGACTTTC. Translating gives CASSQWTSGVSGANVLTF.

This rearrangement joins TRBV3-1 to TRBJ2-1; 11 positions agree with TRBD2. V was clipped by 3 bases and J by 4 bases; unmatched bases: 2. Per germline, CDR1 LGHDT and CDR2 YNNKEL (reference sequence). The CDR3 has 15 residues. The CDR3 sequence: CASSHPSGRYNEQFF. The CDR3 nucleotides read TGTGCCAGCAGCCATCCTAGCGGGAGGTACAATGAGCAGTTCTTC.

This chain joins TRBV29-1 and TRBJ2-5, with 13 bases that match TRBD2. With the DNA end fitting TRBJ2-7 better, the J assignment may be wrong. Germline V gene data show CDR1 as SQVTM and CDR2 as ANQGSEA. This CDR3 contains 17 residues. Here the CDR3 reads CSVATPSELAGGGEQYF. The CDR3 DNA reads TGCAGCGTTGCCACGCCATCCGAACTAGCGGGAGGGGGCGAGCAGTACTTC.

The sample holds a few counts of this clonotype. The rearrangement joins TRBV7-9 to TRBJ2-1; D may be TRBD2 (5 bases). V lost 6 bases to trimming and J lost 7 bases, with 22 bases between them. This CDR3 is 16 amino acids long. The V gene's germline CDR1 is SEHNR and CDR2 FQNEAQ (reference sequence). CDR3 sequence: CASRRWSGDLRNEQFF. CDR3 bases: TGTGCCAGCAGACGGTGGAGCGGAGATTTGCGGAATGAGCAGTTCTTC.

This chain uses TRBV29-1 with TRBJ2-2; no reliable D call. Germline V lookup: CDR1 SQVTM, CDR2 ANQGSEA. The V and J ends lost 4 bases and 6 bases respectively, with 6 bases between them. The CDR3 has 11 amino acids. The CDR3 region is CSVAGAGELFF. The CDR3 bases are TGCAGCGTTGCTGGGGCCGGGGAGCTGTTTTTT.

The chain uses TRBV20-1 and TRBJ2-7; 9 bases agree with TRBD2. The J call may be mistaken, given a closer DNA end match to TRBJ2-5. The CDR3 length is 15 residues. Germline CDR1 DFQATT, CDR2 SNEGSKA (reference sequence). DNA of the CDR3: TGCAGTGCCCTTCGGGCGGGAGGGTCGGGGGAGACCCAGTACTTC. Its protein product is CSALRAGGSGETQYF.

V and J are TRBV20-1 and TRBJ1-2; 9 bases align to TRBD1. V shed 7 bases and J 6 bases; nucleotides not matched to a gene: 18. Germline V CDR1 and CDR2: DFQATT, SNEGSKA (reference sequence). The CDR3 runs 16 residues. CDR3 residues: CSGRTSQGQGRNGYTF. For the CDR3, the DNA is TGCAGTGGAAGAACATCCCAGGGACAGGGAAGGAATGGCTACACCTTC.

The chain carries TRBV3-1 and TRBJ2-7; 7 nucleotides match TRBD2. Germline V lookup: CDR1 LGHDT, CDR2 YNNKEL (reference sequence). This CDR3 is 14 amino acids long. After removal of 4 bases from V and 4 bases from J, the junction contained 7 bases not matched to a gene. CDR3 in DNA: TGTGCCAGCAGCCCGACTCCAGCGGGATACGAGCAGTACTTC. Protein: CASSPTPAGYEQYF.

This rearrangement joins TRBV2 to TRBJ1-1; D is ambiguous. CDR3 length: 15 amino acids. With 5 bases removed from V and 0 bases from J, the gap between germline ends came to 13 bases. CDR1 is SNHLY and CDR2 is FYNNEI in the germline V gene. The CDR3 DNA reads TGTGCCAGCAGTAAAGGTCAGCCTTTGAACACTGAAGCTTTCTTT. Translation gives CASSKGQPLNTEAFF.

The rearrangement links TRBV29-1 to TRBJ2-3; D is unresolved. V was trimmed by 6 bases and J by 3 bases, leaving 7 bases between them. CDR3 length equals 11 residues. Per germline, CDR1 SQVTM and CDR2 ANQGSEA. CDR3 residues: CSVHGTDTQYF. The CDR3 DNA sequence: TGCAGCGTCCATGGGACAGATACGCAGTATTTT.